These 8 T cell receptor beta chains came from one sample sequenced in a study of beta chain features in type 1 diabetes. Isolated RNA was reverse transcribed in full, so expressed TCRB transcripts were sequenced. Data came from immunoSEQ multiplex PCR; TCRdb stores just in-frame clones and leaves some out. The table has 900,000 or so clones, 17% seen once. Sample: naive CD4+ T cells from blood. These receptors originate from a woman aged 18-29 years in good health.

The genes are TRBV5-1 and TRBJ2-1, with a tentative D call TRBD2 (6 bases). From germline, CDR1 is SGHRS and CDR2 YFSETQ. V was clipped by 0 bases and J by 2 bases, with 12 bases between them. This CDR3 contains 16 residues. The chain's CDR3 is CASSLDVGGTYNEQFF. CDR3 coding DNA: TGCGCCAGCAGCTTGGATGTCGGCGGGACCTACAATGAGCAGTTCTTC.

This clone has a handful of counts. An end of the junction differs from the germline gene, which may be a read error. V usage is TRBV6-5 and J usage is TRBJ1-2; the match to TRBD1 covers 8 bases. Germline V lookup: CDR1 MNHEY, CDR2 SVGAGI. This CDR3 has 14 residues. The CDR3: CASSDSGGAKGYTF. The CDR3 DNA reads as TGTGCCAGCAGTGACTCAGGGGGCGCGAAAGGCTACACCTTC.

This clone was counted between two and nine times. The V and J genes are TRBV5-1 and TRBJ2-5; D uncertain. V was pared by 2 bases and J by 2 bases, with 16 bases between. The CDR3 runs to 16 residues. Germline V gene lookup returns CDR1 SGHRS and CDR2 YFSETQ. The CDR3 DNA reads TGCGCCAGCAGCTTCGGTTCTTCGACGGAACAAGAGACCCAGTACTTC. It specifies CASSFGSSTEQETQYF.

The rearrangement links TRBV5-4 to TRBJ2-1; 12 nucleotides align to TRBD2. This CDR3 has 16 amino acids. CDR1 SGHNT and CDR2 YYREEE come from the germline V gene (reference sequence). With 2 bases clipped from V and 6 bases from J, the junction kept 6 bases outside the gene matches. CDR3 residues: CASSFWTSGILNEQFF. The CDR3 DNA is TGTGCCAGCAGCTTCTGGACTAGCGGGATTCTCAATGAGCAGTTCTTC. Based on the CDR3 plus reference TRBV5-4 and TRBJ2-1, the full variable domain is ETGVTQSPTHLIKTRGQQVTLRCSSQSGHNTVSWYQQALGQGPQFIFQYYREEENGRGNFPPRFSGLQFPNYSSELNVNALELDDSALYLCASSFWTSGILNEQFFGPGTRLTVL.

This clone was seen a few times. The V and J genes are TRBV7-6 and TRBJ1-1, with D unresolved. Per the germline V gene, CDR1 is SGHVS and CDR2 is FNYEAQ. The CDR3 extends over 13 amino acids. V was trimmed by 5 bases and J by 6 bases, leaving 13 bases between them. DNA of the CDR3: TGTGCCAGCAGCCCCCGTGGTGGGGCTGAAGCTTTCTTT. Translation: CASSPRGGAEAFF.

The gene calls are TRBV7-2 and TRBJ2-1, with 8 bases that match TRBD2. Germline values: CDR1 SGHTA, CDR2 FQGNSA. This CDR3 spans 18 amino acids. J gave up 5 bases and V 5 bases, and 17 bases lay outside the gene matches. CDR3 coding DNA: TGTGCCAGCAGCCTAGGGTCTTTGGTAGGTAGCGGGAACAATGAGCAGTTCTTC. Translated: CASSLGSLVGSGNNEQFF.

The chain carries TRBV4-1 and TRBJ1-5; D might be TRBD1 (5 bases). Trimming left V 1 base short and J 3 bases short, with 10 bases between. The CDR3 runs 15 residues. Looked up from germline, CDR1 is MGHRA and CDR2 is YSYEKL. In DNA, the CDR3 is TGCGCCAGCAGCCAAGGTCAGGGTAACAATCAGCCCCAGCATTTT. This codes for CASSQGQGNNQPQHF.

This clone came up a few times. The CDR3 DNA reads as TGCGCCAGCAGCTTGACGGATTCCTACGAGCAGTACTTC. It codes for CASSLTDSYEQYF. J is TRBJ2-7 and V is TRBV5-1; D not certain. This CDR3 spans 13 amino acids. The V end lost 1 base, the J end lost 1 base, and 6 bases lay between the germline ends. In germline, CDR1 is SGHRS, CDR2 YFSETQ.